The next 16 T cell receptor beta chains were all read from a single sample in a study of T cells in localized non-small cell lung cancer. Using immunoSEQ multiplex PCR, the repertoire was profiled, and TCRdb retains in-frame clones only, with some absent. The sample contains around 36,000 clones, 80% to 85% of which appear only once. The sequencing used peripheral blood mononuclear cells, collected before any cancer treatment. These receptors all stem from a male donor older than 55 with stage II lung adenocarcinoma.

The chain carries TRBV5-4 and TRBJ2-6; D gene unclear. The CDR3 is 13 amino acids. The germline gives CDR1 SGHNT, CDR2 YYREEE (reference sequence). Trimming pared 5 bases from V and 4 bases from J, leaving 7 bases between. CDR3 coding DNA: TGTGCCAGCAGGGAGACAGGGGCCAACGTCCTGACTTTC. It codes for CASRETGANVLTF. Full variable domain (remainder filled in from reference TRBV5-4 and TRBJ2-6): ETGVTQSPTHLIKTRGQQVTLRCSSQSGHNTVSWYQQALGQGPQFIFQYYREEENGRGNFPPRFSGLQFPNYSSELNVNALELDDSALYLCASRETGANVLTFGAGSRLTVL.

V and J are TRBV11-2 and TRBJ1-1; D call uncertain. With 1 base removed from V and 7 bases from J, the gap between germline ends came to 10 bases. Germline CDR1 SGHAT, CDR2 FQNNGV. The CDR3 runs 13 residues. The CDR3 region is CASSLASGYEAFF. DNA for the CDR3: TGTGCCAGCAGCTTAGCCTCAGGCTATGAAGCTTTCTTT.

The genes are TRBV18 and TRBJ1-1, with D tentatively TRBD1 (5 bases). Looked up from germline, CDR1 is KGHSH and CDR2 is LQKENI. Between the trimmed V and J ends, which lost 4 bases and 3 bases, there was a span of 6 bases. There are 12 residues in the CDR3. This CDR3 is CASSLRDTEAFF. The CDR3 DNA reads as TGTGCCAGCTCACTCAGGGACACTGAAGCTTTCTTT.

The J gene is TRBJ2-3, the V gene TRBV7-2, with TRBD1 as a possible D gene (5 bases). The CDR3 consists of 15 residues. CDR1 and CDR2 from the germline V gene are SGHTA and FQGNSA. The ends were cut back, 5 bases at V and 2 bases at J, with 14 bases in the middle. CDR3 coding DNA: TGTGCCAGCAGCGGCGGCCCAGGGATCACAGATACGCAGTATTTT. As protein: CASSGGPGITDTQYF.

The chain joins TRBV12-5 to TRBJ2-2; TRBD1 agrees at 9 bases. V shed 7 bases and J 2 bases; nucleotides not matched to a gene: 5. Per germline, CDR1 LGHNT and CDR2 FRNRAP. The CDR3 spans 15 residues. The DNA of the CDR3 is TGTGCTAGTGCACTGGGACAGGGAAACACCGGGGAGCTGTTTTTT. Protein sequence: CASALGQGNTGELFF.

This clone was counted between two and nine times. The CDR3 nucleotides read TGTGCCAGCAGTGGCTCACTAGCGGGGGTTCACGATACGCAGTATTTT. Translating gives CASSGSLAGVHDTQYF. The gene calls are TRBV6-1 and TRBJ2-3; 11 bases are shared with TRBD2. V lost 4 bases to trimming and J lost 6 bases; unmatched junction nucleotides: 9. The CDR3 spans 16 residues. Per germline, CDR1 MNHNS and CDR2 SASEGT.

This rearrangement joins TRBV28 to TRBJ1-4; TRBD1 agrees at 9 bases. This CDR3 is 17 amino acids long. Looked up from germline, CDR1 is MDHEN and CDR2 is SYDVKM. Unmatched junction bases numbered 14, after V lost 4 bases and J lost 8 bases. This CDR3 is CASSSPSYGTGTEKLFF. CDR3 nucleotide sequence: TGTGCCAGCAGTTCCCCCTCTTACGGGACAGGGACCGAAAAACTGTTTTTT.

This rearrangement joins TRBV7-6 to TRBJ2-7, with 10 positions matching TRBD2. The CDR3 runs to 18 residues. CDR1 SGHVS and CDR2 FNYEAQ come from the germline V gene. V trimming: 0 bases; J trimming: 5 bases; junction bases outside the gene matches: 13. The CDR3 protein is CASSLAALGRLAGDEQYF. DNA for the CDR3: TGTGCCAGCAGCTTAGCGGCTCTGGGGAGGCTAGCGGGAGACGAGCAGTACTTC.

The V gene is TRBV4-3, the J gene TRBJ2-7; D is perhaps TRBD1 (5 bases). The germline V gene has CDR1 LGHNA and CDR2 YSLEER. Trimming shortened V by 6 bases and J by 3 bases, and 12 bases separated the two germline ends. This CDR3 is built from 13 residues. The CDR3 sequence is CASSLDSFYEQYF. The CDR3 DNA reads as TGCGCCAGCAGTCTAGACAGCTTCTACGAGCAGTACTTC.

This clone was detected only once. This sequence joins TRBV4-3 and TRBJ2-3; 9 bases match TRBD2. V lost 1 base, J lost 3 bases, and 8 bases stayed unmatched. This CDR3 contains 17 residues. Germline V gives CDR1 LGHNA, CDR2 YSLEER. The CDR3 here is CASSQGSGSGWTDTQYF. Written as DNA, the CDR3 is TGCGCCAGCAGCCAAGGTAGCGGGAGTGGTTGGACAGATACGCAGTATTTT.

This clone was counted once. The chain uses TRBV7-2 and TRBJ2-4; TRBD1 matches 7 bases. The length of the CDR3 is 14 residues. J lost 9 bases, V lost 5 bases, and 10 bases had no gene match. From germline, CDR1 is SGHTA and CDR2 FQGNSA. The chain's CDR3 is CASSPGQDFSIQYF. The DNA of the CDR3 is TGTGCCAGCAGCCCCGGACAGGATTTCAGCATTCAGTACTTC.

V and J are TRBV7-2 and TRBJ1-1; a weak D match, TRBD1 (6 bases). Germline values: CDR1 SGHTA, CDR2 FQGNSA. Trimming pared 4 bases from V and 5 bases from J, leaving 14 bases between. The CDR3 consists of 14 residues. Written as DNA, the CDR3 is TGTGCCAGCAGCTCCATGGACAGTCAGACTGAAGCTTTCTTT. Translated: CASSSMDSQTEAFF.

The genes are TRBV5-1 and TRBJ1-5; D unclear. Trimming took off 4 bases at V and 1 base at J, with 12 bases between the two ends. This CDR3 has 15 residues. Looked up from germline, CDR1 is SGHRS and CDR2 is YFSETQ. The CDR3 coding sequence is TGCGCCAGCAGCGCGGATGGAGGGAGCAATCAGCCCCAGCATTTT. Encoded protein: CASSADGGSNQPQHF.

This chain uses TRBV4-1 with TRBJ2-7; D not resolved. The CDR3 is 13 residues long. Trimming took off 3 bases at V and 2 bases at J, with 8 bases between the two ends. CDR1 is MGHRA and CDR2 is YSYEKL in the germline V gene. The CDR3 region has the DNA TGCGCCAGCAGCCATCTGGGGACCTACGAGCAGTACTTC. It specifies CASSHLGTYEQYF.

The rearrangement uses TRBV5-6 and TRBJ1-1; D might be TRBD1 (6 bases). The germline V gene has CDR1 SGHDT and CDR2 YYEEEE. The length of the CDR3 is 15 residues. The V gene lost 4 bases and the J gene lost 11 bases, with 24 bases spanning the gap. CDR3 DNA sequence: TGTGCCAGCAGCCCCGGGGGACAAAGAGGGTACAAGGCTTTCTTT. The encoded protein is CASSPGGQRGYKAFF.

This clone was detected only once. This chain uses TRBV30 with TRBJ1-6, with TRBD1 identical over 7 bases. Germline V gene data show CDR1 as GTSNPN and CDR2 as SVGIG (reference sequence). This CDR3 is 19 amino acids long. V trimming: 0 bases; J trimming: 1 base; junction bases outside the gene matches: 12. Here the CDR3 reads CAWSVRGWDSRSYNSPLHF. The CDR3 DNA reads TGTGCCTGGAGTGTACGAGGGTGGGACAGCCGATCCTATAATTCACCCCTCCACTTT.